This T cell receptor (beta chain) emerged from a study of shared clonotypes between healthy human individuals. Healthy HIV-negative adults without recent acute infections or vaccinations served as donors. The unsorted PBMC sample used ten immunoSEQ deep assay plates. Libraries were prepared by immunoSEQ multiplex PCR; TCRdb keeps only in-frame clonotypes and omits some of them. The sample has about 490,000 clones; 70% to 80% are singletons. The junction had 6 bases not matched to a gene; V was cut back by 3 bases and J by 4 bases. Germline V gene sequence: CDR1 SGDLS, CDR2 YYNGEE. CDR3 size: 14 residues.

This clonotype was obtained from a woman aged 40 to 55 in good health. Some clones in this sample may be carry-over from other donors' samples. The chain uses TRBV9 and TRBJ2-5; 7 positions agree with TRBD1. Input material: PBMCs. In nucleotides, the CDR3 is TGTGCCAGCAGCGCCACAGGGGTTACAGAGACCCAGTACTTC. It yields the protein CASSATGVTETQYF.